Following are 28 T cell receptor beta chains from one sample sequenced in a study of memory CD4+ T cells and cytomegalovirus serostatus. Single viable CD3+CD4+CD8-CD45RO+ cells were sorted as the memory CD4+ T cells. Data came from immunoSEQ multiplex PCR; TCRdb stores just in-frame clones and leaves some out. Of over 35,000 clones in the sample, about three quarters were seen once. Sample: memory CD4+ T cells from blood. Every receptor here comes from an adult in good health and CMV-seronegative.

The J gene is TRBJ1-2, the V gene TRBV6-5; TRBD1 agrees at 11 bases. The CDR3 is 15 amino acids. V was pared by 0 bases and J by 6 bases, with 3 bases of the junction left unmatched. CDR1 and CDR2 from the germline V gene are MNHEY and SVGAGI. This chain's CDR3 is CASSYSKGQGDGYTF. In DNA form, the CDR3 reads TGTGCCAGCAGTTACTCTAAGGGACAGGGGGATGGCTACACCTTC.

V and J are TRBV27 and TRBJ2-1, with 7 bases lining up with TRBD1. CDR1 is MNHEY, CDR2 SMNVEV, per germline (reference sequence). The ends lost 6 bases at V and 7 bases at J; junction bases unmatched: 12. This CDR3 spans 15 amino acids. CDR3 bases: TGTGCCAGCAGGCTTGACAGGGAAGTTCTAAATGAGCAGTTCTTC. Amino acid sequence: CASRLDREVLNEQFF.

The chain recombines TRBV5-1 with TRBJ2-5; 11 bases line up with TRBD2. CDR1 SGHRS and CDR2 YFSETQ come from the germline V gene. The J segment lost 6 bases and the V segment lost 3 bases, leaving 7 bases of the junction unmatched. This CDR3 comprises 15 residues. CDR3 sequence: CASSYNSGGAKTQYF. CDR3 bases: TGCGCCAGCAGCTACAATAGCGGGGGGGCGAAGACCCAGTACTTC.

For the CDR3, the DNA is TGTGCCAGCAGCTTATCGGTAGTTCAGCCCCAGCATTTT. This codes for CASSLSVVQPQHF. V is TRBV11-2 and J is TRBJ1-5; D not resolved. Trimming took 2 bases from V and 6 from J, leaving 8 bases between them. CDR1 is SGHAT, CDR2 FQNNGV, per germline. The CDR3 has 13 amino acids.

This chain joins TRBV5-1 and TRBJ1-2, with D unclear. The CDR3 consists of 17 residues. CDR1 is SGHRS, CDR2 YFSETQ, per germline. V lost 0 bases to trimming and J lost 2 bases, with 17 bases between them. The CDR3 here is CASSLGSSTRLNYGYTF. In nucleotides, the CDR3 is TGCGCCAGCAGCTTGGGAAGTTCGACAAGATTAAACTATGGCTACACCTTC.

The chain links TRBV4-1 to TRBJ2-7; 7 nucleotides align to TRBD2. The CDR3 covers 15 residues. Per germline, CDR1 MGHRA and CDR2 YSYEKL. After removal of 4 bases from V and 0 bases from J, the junction contained 6 bases not matched to a gene. The CDR3 here is CASSRSGDLSYEQYF. The CDR3 coding sequence is TGCGCCAGCAGCCGGAGCGGGGACCTCTCCTACGAGCAGTACTTC.

This sequence joins TRBV9 and TRBJ2-3; D might be TRBD1 or TRBD2, each matching 5 bases. With 3 bases removed from V and 2 bases from J, the gap between germline ends came to 19 bases. CDR3 length equals 17 residues. Germline loops: CDR1 SGDLS, CDR2 YYNGEE. The DNA for the CDR3 is TGTGCCAGCAGCGAGAGGGGTCCCGGGTCATACACAGATACGCAGTATTTT. Encoded protein: CASSERGPGSYTDTQYF.

The chain links TRBV6-6 to TRBJ1-1; tentative D call: TRBD1 (5 bases). CDR3 length equals 14 residues. Trimming removed 4 bases at V and 2 bases at J, with 11 bases between. From germline, CDR1 is MNHNY and CDR2 SVGAGI (reference sequence). The CDR3 region has the DNA TGTGCCAGCAGTTCTACACGGGACAACACTGAAGCTTTCTTT. The encoded protein is CASSSTRDNTEAFF.

The CDR3 DNA follows: TGTGCCAGTAGACTAGGGGGGAGAGATCAGCCCCAGCATTTT. Its protein is CASRLGGRDQPQHF. The chain combines TRBV19 with TRBJ1-5; D possibly corresponds to TRBD1 (6 bases). Germline-derived CDR1 and CDR2 are LNHDA and SQIVND (reference sequence). This CDR3 is 14 amino acids long. V lost 6 bases, J lost 5 bases, and 14 bases lay in between. Drawing the rest from reference TRBV19 and TRBJ1-5, the complete variable domain is DGGITQSPKYLFRKEGQNVTLSCEQNLNHDAMYWYRQDPGQGLRLIYYSQIVNDFQKGDIAEGYSVSREKKESFPLTVTSAQKNPTAFYLCASRLGGRDQPQHFGDGTRLSIL.

This clone was recorded once. J is TRBJ1-1 and V is TRBV11-2; D is possibly TRBD1 (5 bases). Trimming cost V 6 bases and J 0 bases, with 11 bases left between them. CDR3 size: 14 residues. Germline V gene data show CDR1 as SGHAT and CDR2 as FQNNGV. CDR3 nucleotides: TGTGCCAGCAGACGGGGCTTCATGAACACTGAAGCTTTCTTT. As protein: CASRRGFMNTEAFF.

This chain links TRBV5-1 with TRBJ2-1; D tentatively reads TRBD1 or TRBD2 (5 bases each). This CDR3 is 16 amino acids long. In germline, CDR1 is SGHRS, CDR2 YFSETQ. Trimming cost V 4 bases and J 4 bases, with 18 bases left between them. CDR3 nucleotide sequence: TGCGCCAGCAGCCCGGGGCTGCCACAGGTATACAATGAGCAGTTCTTC. It translates to CASSPGLPQVYNEQFF.

As to this clone: No conserved phenylalanine or tryptophan ends this CDR3, so it is likely a read error. The chain carries TRBV18 and TRBJ1-2, with D tentatively TRBD1 (5 bases). The CDR3 extends over 14 amino acids. Trimming took off 3 bases at V and 4 bases at J, with 12 bases between the two ends. Per the germline V gene, CDR1 is KGHSH and CDR2 is LQKENI. The CDR3, as DNA: TGTGCCAGCTCACCGGGCAGGGATGGCTATGGCTACACCCTC. This sequence encodes CASSPGRDGYGYTL.

CDR3: CASRMTNQETQYF. In DNA, the CDR3 is TGCGCCAGCAGAATGACTAACCAAGAGACCCAGTACTTC. V gene TRBV10-2 combines with J gene TRBJ2-5; a possible D gene is TRBD2 (5 bases). V was trimmed by 6 bases and J by 0 bases, leaving 8 bases between them. This CDR3 spans 13 amino acids. Germline CDR1 and CDR2: WSHSY and SAAADI.

The chain employs TRBV9 and TRBJ1-1; D not resolved. Germline CDR1 reads SGDLS; CDR2 reads YYNGEE. Trimming removed 0 bases from V and 1 base from J, with 7 bases in between. The CDR3 totals 14 residues. The DNA of the CDR3 is TGTGCCAGCAGCGTAGGTCGGGGGAACACTGAAGCTTTCTTT. Its protein is CASSVGRGNTEAFF.

The chain is built from TRBV6-6 and TRBJ2-7; 7 bases align to TRBD1. Germline V CDR1 and CDR2: MNHNY, SVGAGI (reference sequence). Trimming removed 4 bases from V and 4 bases from J; junction bases left unmatched: 13. CDR3 length equals 16 residues. This CDR3 reads CASSWPISGQSYEQYF. The CDR3 DNA sequence: TGTGCCAGCAGTTGGCCCATCTCGGGACAGTCATACGAGCAGTACTTC.

The chain has TRBV7-2 and TRBJ2-7, with 9 bases lining up with TRBD1. V dropped 2 bases and J dropped 6; count of bases not matched to a gene: 11. The germline gives CDR1 SGHTA, CDR2 FQGNSA. There are 16 residues in the CDR3. Here the CDR3 reads CASSLSTPGQGSEQYF. The CDR3 DNA follows: TGTGCCAGCAGCTTAAGTACCCCGGGACAGGGAAGCGAGCAGTACTTC.

The V and J genes are TRBV30 and TRBJ1-1; D is possibly TRBD1 (6 bases). V shed 5 bases and J shed 4 bases, with 14 bases lying between them. In germline, CDR1 is GTSNPN, CDR2 SVGIG (reference sequence). This CDR3 comprises 13 residues. CDR3 sequence (DNA): TGTGCCTGGGAGGGGGGCCACGGCACTGAAGCTTTCTTT. This sequence encodes CAWEGGHGTEAFF.

This rearrangement joins TRBV7-9 to TRBJ1-4, with TRBD1 as a possible D gene (6 bases). This CDR3 spans 15 amino acids. Per the germline V gene, CDR1 is SEHNR and CDR2 is FQNEAQ (reference sequence). V was pared by 5 bases and J by 0 bases, with 10 bases between. CDR3 in DNA: TGTGCCAGCAGCCGGGACACAGCAACTAATGAAAAACTGTTTTTT. Translating gives CASSRDTATNEKLFF.

The gene calls are TRBV2 and TRBJ2-5; 7 bases line up with TRBD1. This CDR3 is built from 13 residues. The ends lost 3 bases at V and 5 bases at J; junction bases unmatched: 3. The germline CDR1 and CDR2 sequences are SNHLY and FYNNEI. The CDR3 reads CASSDRGWETQYF. The CDR3 DNA reads as TGTGCCAGCAGTGACAGGGGGTGGGAGACCCAGTACTTC.

The J gene is TRBJ1-2, the V gene TRBV29-1, with a possible D match to TRBD1 (6 bases). The V gene lost 0 bases and the J gene lost 8 bases, with 13 bases spanning the gap. CDR1 SQVTM and CDR2 ANQGSEA come from the germline V gene. The CDR3 consists of 13 residues. CDR3 in DNA: TGCAGCGTTGAAGAGGACTACAGGGAGGGCTACACCTTC. Translating it yields CSVEEDYREGYTF.

The rearrangement uses TRBV5-1 and TRBJ2-2; D remains ambiguous. The germline V gene encodes CDR1 SGHRS and CDR2 YFSETQ. The CDR3 covers 14 residues. The ends were cut back, 0 bases at V and 2 bases at J, with 5 bases in the middle. The CDR3 region is CASSLVANTGELFF. The CDR3 DNA reads as TGCGCCAGCAGCTTGGTGGCTAACACCGGGGAGCTGTTTTTT.

This chain uses TRBV10-3 with TRBJ2-6, with TRBD1 as a possible D gene (6 bases). The CDR3 runs to 16 residues. V was clipped by 6 bases and J by 0 bases, with 12 bases between them. From germline, CDR1 is ENHRY and CDR2 SYGVKD. CDR3 in amino acids: CAIRDRASSGANVLTF. The CDR3, as DNA: TGTGCCATCAGGGACAGAGCCAGCTCTGGGGCCAACGTCCTGACTTTC.

The table lists this clone with a count of one. The chain carries TRBV9 and TRBJ2-7, with 7 bases that match TRBD1. The CDR3 totals 15 residues. CDR1 is SGDLS, CDR2 YYNGEE, per germline. V trimming: 0 bases; J trimming: 2 bases; junction bases outside the gene matches: 5. The CDR3 loop is CASSVGWTGTYEQYF. Here the CDR3 DNA reads TGTGCCAGCAGCGTAGGGTGGACAGGTACCTACGAGCAGTACTTC.

This clone was observed a handful of times. The chain links TRBV11-2 to TRBJ1-6; D is uncertain. V was pared by 6 bases and J by 1 base, with 16 bases between. The germline gives CDR1 SGHAT, CDR2 FQNNGV. The CDR3 sequence is 17 residues long. Written as DNA, the CDR3 is TGTGCCAGCAGTCACGGAGTAGAGGGATCCTATAATTCACCCCTCCACTTT. This sequence encodes CASSHGVEGSYNSPLHF. Full variable domain (remainder filled in from reference TRBV11-2 and TRBJ1-6): EAGVAQSPRYKIIEKRQSVAFWCNPISGHATLYWYQQILGQGPKLLIQFQNNGVVDDSQLPKDRFSAERLKGVDSTLKIQPAKLEDSAVYLCASSHGVEGSYNSPLHFGNGTRLTVT.

The chain combines TRBV13 with TRBJ1-5; 8 bases align to TRBD1. V dropped 0 bases and J dropped 4; count of bases not matched to a gene: 5. CDR3 length: 16 amino acids. Germline loops: CDR1 PRHDT, CDR2 FYEKMQ (reference sequence). DNA for the CDR3: TGTGCCAGCAGCTTAGGAGGACAGGGCCAAAATCAGCCCCAGCATTTT. This sequence encodes CASSLGGQGQNQPQHF.

The chain is built from TRBV14 and TRBJ1-6, with a tentative D call TRBD1 (5 bases). This CDR3 is 16 amino acids long. The V gene lost 4 bases and the J gene lost 6 bases, with 16 bases spanning the gap. Germline V gene lookup returns CDR1 SGHDN and CDR2 FVKESK. As DNA, the CDR3 is TGTGCCAGCAGCCCCTTGGGGAATCAGGGTAATTCACCCCTCCACTTT. Its protein is CASSPLGNQGNSPLHF.

The J gene is TRBJ2-1, the V gene TRBV11-1; 9 positions agree with TRBD1. This CDR3 is 15 amino acids long. Germline trimming cut 4 bases from V and 4 bases from J; bases unmatched to any gene: 5. Germline values: CDR1 SGHAT, CDR2 FQDESV (reference sequence). DNA of the CDR3: TGTGCCAGCAGCTCTTCCGGGACAGGGTACAATGAGCAGTTCTTC. Its translation: CASSSSGTGYNEQFF.

This clone was observed a handful of times. The CDR3 nucleotides read TGTGCCAGCAGTGAACAGGGTCGCAGGGCTGGCACTGAAGCTTTCTTT. Residues: CASSEQGRRAGTEAFF. The chain employs TRBV2 and TRBJ1-1, with D maybe TRBD1 (5 bases). The CDR3 extends over 16 amino acids. Germline CDR1 SNHLY, CDR2 FYNNEI. Trimming cost V 2 bases and J 4 bases, with 17 bases left between them. Using reference TRBV2 and TRBJ1-1 for the parts outside the CDR3, the full variable domain is EPEVTQTPSHQVTQMGQEVILRCVPISNHLYFYWYRQILGQKVEFLVSFYNNEISEKSEIFDDQFSVERPDGSNFTLKIRSTKLEDSAMYFCASSEQGRRAGTEAFFGQGTRLTVV.